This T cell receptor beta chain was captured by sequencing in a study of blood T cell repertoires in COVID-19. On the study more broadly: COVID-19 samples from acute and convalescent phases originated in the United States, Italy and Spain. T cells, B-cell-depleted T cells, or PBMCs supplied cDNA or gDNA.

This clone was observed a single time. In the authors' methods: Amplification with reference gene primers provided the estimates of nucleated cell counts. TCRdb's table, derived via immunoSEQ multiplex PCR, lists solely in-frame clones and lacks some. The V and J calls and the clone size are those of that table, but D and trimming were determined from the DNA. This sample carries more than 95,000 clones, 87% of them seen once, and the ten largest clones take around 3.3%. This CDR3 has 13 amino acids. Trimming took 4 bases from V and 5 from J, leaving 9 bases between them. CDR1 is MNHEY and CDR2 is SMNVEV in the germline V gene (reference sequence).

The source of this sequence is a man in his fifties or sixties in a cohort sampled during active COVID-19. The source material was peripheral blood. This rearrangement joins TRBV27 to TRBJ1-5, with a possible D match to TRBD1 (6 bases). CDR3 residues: CASSYRAYQPQHF. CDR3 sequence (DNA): TGTGCCAGCAGTTACAGGGCCTATCAGCCCCAGCATTTT.